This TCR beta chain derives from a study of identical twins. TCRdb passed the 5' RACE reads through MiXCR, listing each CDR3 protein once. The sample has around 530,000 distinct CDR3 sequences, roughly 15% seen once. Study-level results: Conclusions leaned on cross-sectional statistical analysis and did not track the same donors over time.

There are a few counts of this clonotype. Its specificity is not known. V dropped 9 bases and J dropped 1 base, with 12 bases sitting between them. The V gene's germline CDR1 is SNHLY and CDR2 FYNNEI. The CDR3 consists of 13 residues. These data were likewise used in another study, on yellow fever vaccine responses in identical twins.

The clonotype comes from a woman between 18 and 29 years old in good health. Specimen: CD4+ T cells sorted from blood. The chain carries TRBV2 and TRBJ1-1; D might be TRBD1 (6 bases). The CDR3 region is CARQGQENTEAFF. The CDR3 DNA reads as TGTGCCAGACAGGGACAAGAGAACACTGAAGCTTTCTTT.